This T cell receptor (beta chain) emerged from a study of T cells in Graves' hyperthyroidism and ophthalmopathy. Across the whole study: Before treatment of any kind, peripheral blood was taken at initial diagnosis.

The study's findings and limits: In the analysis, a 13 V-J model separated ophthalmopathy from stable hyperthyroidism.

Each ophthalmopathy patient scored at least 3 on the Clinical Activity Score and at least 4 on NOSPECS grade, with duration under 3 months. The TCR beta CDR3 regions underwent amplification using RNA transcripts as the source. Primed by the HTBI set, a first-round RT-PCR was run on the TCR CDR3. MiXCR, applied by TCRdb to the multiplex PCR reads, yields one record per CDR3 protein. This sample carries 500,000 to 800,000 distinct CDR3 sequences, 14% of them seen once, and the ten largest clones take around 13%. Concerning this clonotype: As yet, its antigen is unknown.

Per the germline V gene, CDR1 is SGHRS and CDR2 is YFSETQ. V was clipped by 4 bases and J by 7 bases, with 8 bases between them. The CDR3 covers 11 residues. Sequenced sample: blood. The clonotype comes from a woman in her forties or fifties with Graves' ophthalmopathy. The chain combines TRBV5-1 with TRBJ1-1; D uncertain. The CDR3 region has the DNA TGCGCCAGCAGCGACGAGATTGAAGCTTTCTTT. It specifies CASSDEIEAFF.